Each of the 23 T cell receptor beta chains below was sequenced from the same sample in a study of cytomegalovirus exposure and HLA in healthy donors. 13 Jbeta primers and 60 Vbeta primers were used for the PCR. Measured with immunoSEQ multiplex PCR; TCRdb has only the in-frame clones, and not every one. The sample includes 130,000 or so clones, more than 60% of them seen just once. The specimen sequenced was PBMCs. All receptors come from a man aged 30-40 years in good health and CMV-seronegative.

CDR3: CASSLDRGHDEQFF. Written as DNA, the CDR3 is TGTGCCAGCAGTTTAGACAGGGGGCACGATGAGCAGTTCTTC. This chain connects TRBV27 to TRBJ2-1, with TRBD1 matching over 10 bases. The V and J ends lost 2 bases and 8 bases, in that order; junction bases with no gene match: 3. There are 14 residues in the CDR3. Germline V gene data show CDR1 as MNHEY and CDR2 as SMNVEV (reference sequence).

This chain uses TRBV9 with TRBJ2-1; D perhaps matches TRBD2 (5 bases). This CDR3 region has 14 residues. V lost 2 bases, J lost 5 bases, and 11 bases lay in between. The germline V gene has CDR1 SGDLS and CDR2 YYNGEE. CDR3 amino acids: CASSVYPGDNEQFF. The CDR3 nucleotides are TGTGCCAGCAGCGTTTACCCCGGGGACAATGAGCAGTTCTTC.

This clone came up a few times. The chain carries TRBV10-3 and TRBJ1-2, with D perhaps matching TRBD1 (5 bases). The CDR3 covers 12 residues. Germline-derived CDR1 and CDR2 are ENHRY and SYGVKD. With 8 bases removed from V and 6 bases from J, the gap between germline ends came to 13 bases. CDR3 loop: CAISAGKDGYTF. The DNA of the CDR3 is TGTGCCATCTCGGCAGGGAAGGATGGCTACACCTTC.

The rearrangement uses TRBV5-1 and TRBJ1-1; D unresolved. The CDR3 is 15 amino acids. CDR1 is SGHRS, CDR2 YFSETQ, per germline. The ends were cut back, 4 bases at V and 0 bases at J, with 13 bases in the middle. CDR3 DNA sequence: TGCGCCAGCAGCCCCCTGTATGAGATGAACACTGAAGCTTTCTTT. Protein: CASSPLYEMNTEAFF.

The V gene is TRBV9, the J gene TRBJ2-3; D gene ambiguous. Germline V CDR1 and CDR2: SGDLS, YYNGEE. This CDR3 is 15 amino acids long. V shed 0 bases and J shed 2 bases, with 10 bases lying between them. The DNA of the CDR3 is TGTGCCAGCAGCGTAGCTGCTATTCCCACAGATACGCAGTATTTT. This translates into CASSVAAIPTDTQYF. The whole variable domain, filled in from reference TRBV9 and TRBJ2-3, reads DSGVTQTPKHLITATGQRVTLRCSPRSGDLSVYWYQQSLDQGLQFLIQYYNGEERAKGNILERFSAQQFPDLHSELNLSSLELGDSALYFCASSVAAIPTDTQYFGPGTRLTVL.

The rearrangement joins TRBV6-6 to TRBJ2-7, with 9 bases matching TRBD2. V shed 2 bases, J shed 3 bases, and the junction held 2 bases outside the gene matches. Germline loops: CDR1 MNHNY, CDR2 SVGAGI (reference sequence). The CDR3 is 14 amino acids. The CDR3, as DNA: TGTGCCAGCAGTTACAAGCGGGGGGACTACGAGCAGTACTTC. Translation gives CASSYKRGDYEQYF.

The rearrangement joins TRBV5-8 to TRBJ1-2; TRBD1 agrees at 7 bases. Germline CDR1 and CDR2: SGHTS and YDEGEE. The V and J ends lost 6 bases and 3 bases, in that order; junction bases with no gene match: 8. The CDR3 runs 14 residues. The CDR3 loop reads CASTNLGQDYGYTF. CDR3 nucleotides: TGTGCCAGCACCAACCTAGGACAGGACTATGGCTACACCTTC.

The chain recombines TRBV2 with TRBJ1-1; D unresolved. From germline, CDR1 is SNHLY and CDR2 FYNNEI. The CDR3 is made up of 13 amino acids. V lost 10 bases and J lost 2, with 14 bases in between. The CDR3 nucleotides read TGTGCCAATTCGTCAGGCAGAAACACTGAAGCTTTCTTT. The encoded protein is CANSSGRNTEAFF.

The V gene is TRBV19, the J gene TRBJ1-2; D might be TRBD1 (6 bases). Germline CDR1 LNHDA, CDR2 SQIVND (reference sequence). This CDR3 is 14 amino acids long. Trimming pared 7 bases from V and 4 bases from J, leaving 16 bases between. The CDR3, as DNA: TGTGCCAGTATCCCAGGACAGCCGGGCTATGGCTACACCTTC. Protein: CASIPGQPGYGYTF.

The V gene is TRBV6-5, the J gene TRBJ1-1; 7 nucleotides match TRBD1. The CDR3 is 14 amino acids. Germline V gives CDR1 MNHEY, CDR2 SVGAGI. The trim removed 6 bases at V and 0 bases at J, leaving 4 bases unmatched. The CDR3 spells CASRRDRMNTEAFF. The CDR3 DNA follows: TGTGCCAGCAGGAGGGACAGAATGAACACTGAAGCTTTCTTT.

This clone was observed a single time. This chain connects TRBV6-1 to TRBJ1-5, with 8 bases that match TRBD1. V was clipped by 4 bases and J by 6 bases; unmatched bases: 8. The CDR3 covers 15 residues. The V gene's germline CDR1 is MNHNS and CDR2 SASEGT. The CDR3 reads CASSAPTGGGQPQHF. DNA for the CDR3: TGTGCCAGCAGTGCTCCTACAGGGGGAGGTCAGCCCCAGCATTTT.

CDR3 coding DNA: TGTGCCAGCAGTTACTCAGGGGATAATGCTGAAGCTTTCTTT. It codes for CASSYSGDNAEAFF. The gene calls are TRBV6-6 and TRBJ1-1, with D tentatively TRBD1 (5 bases). The V gene lost 0 bases and the J gene lost 6 bases, with 11 bases spanning the gap. The CDR3 has 14 amino acids. Germline V gene sequence: CDR1 MNHNY, CDR2 SVGAGI (reference sequence).

This chain connects TRBV25-1 to TRBJ1-2; D might be TRBD1 (6 bases). Trimming shortened V by 6 bases and J by 4 bases, and 12 bases separated the two germline ends. The CDR3 is 13 residues long. Germline V CDR1 and CDR2: MGHDK, SYGVNS. CDR3 sequence reads: CASRPRGAYGYTF. In DNA form, the CDR3 reads TGTGCCAGCAGGCCGCGGGGGGCCTATGGCTACACCTTC.

Concerning this clone: One junction end disagrees with the germline gene, perhaps due to a read error. The chain uses TRBV6-6 and TRBJ1-2, with a tentative D call TRBD1 (6 bases). Germline V CDR1 and CDR2: MNHNY, SVGAGI (reference sequence). This CDR3 contains 13 residues. CDR3 amino acids: CASSKTGSYGYPF. In DNA form, the CDR3 reads TGTGCCAGCAGTAAAACAGGGTCTTATGGCTACCCCTTC.

The rearrangement joins TRBV4-2 to TRBJ1-1; tentative D call: TRBD1 (5 bases). Germline CDR1 reads LGHNA; CDR2 reads YNFKEQ. V lost 4 bases and J lost 0, with 18 bases in between. The CDR3 is 17 amino acids. As DNA, the CDR3 is TGTGCCAGCAGCCTAGTTGGTCGGGGGTCCATGAACACTGAAGCTTTCTTT. It encodes CASSLVGRGSMNTEAFF.

The V gene is TRBV28, the J gene TRBJ1-2, with TRBD1 matching 7 bases. There are 13 residues in the CDR3. Germline V gene lookup returns CDR1 MDHEN and CDR2 SYDVKM. V trimming: 6 bases; J trimming: 3 bases; junction bases outside the gene matches: 4. The CDR3 DNA is TGTGCCAGCAGATCAGGGACAGACTATGGCTACACCTTC. Amino acid sequence: CASRSGTDYGYTF.

This chain connects TRBV5-8 to TRBJ1-1, with D unclear. Trimming pared 4 bases from V and 3 bases from J, leaving 13 bases between. Per the germline V gene, CDR1 is SGHTS and CDR2 is YDEGEE. The CDR3 covers 14 residues. CDR3 protein: CASSPDDGDTEAFF. CDR3 coding DNA: TGTGCCAGCAGCCCTGATGACGGGGACACTGAAGCTTTCTTT. Using reference TRBV5-8 and TRBJ1-1 for the parts outside the CDR3, the full variable domain is EAGVTQSPTHLIKTRGQQATLRCSPISGHTSVYWYQQALGLGLQFLLWYDEGEERNRGNFPPRFSGRQFPNYSSELNVNALELEDSALYLCASSPDDGDTEAFFGQGTRLTVV.

This clone has only one observation. The chain carries TRBV10-2 and TRBJ2-5; 9 bases line up with TRBD2. Germline CDR1 and CDR2: WSHSY and SAAADI. Germline trimming cut 4 bases from V and 1 base from J; bases unmatched to any gene: 4. This CDR3 spans 15 amino acids. Here the CDR3 reads CASSVREGLQETQYF. The CDR3 DNA reads TGCGCCAGCAGTGTGCGGGAGGGCCTCCAAGAGACCCAGTACTTC.

The genes are TRBV9 and TRBJ2-3; 7 nucleotides match TRBD1. This CDR3 is built from 17 residues. Germline-derived CDR1 and CDR2 are SGDLS and YYNGEE. The V and J ends lost 2 bases and 6 bases, in that order; junction bases with no gene match: 15. The CDR3 DNA sequence: TGTGCCAGCAGCGTTACCGCTACAGGGGCGGTCCGGGATACGCAGTATTTT. Amino acids: CASSVTATGAVRDTQYF.

Only one count was recorded for this clone. The chain couples TRBV2 to TRBJ2-5; 8 nucleotides line up with TRBD1. V shed 1 base, J shed 11 bases, and the junction held 9 bases outside the gene matches. The CDR3 length is 14 residues. Germline CDR1 SNHLY, CDR2 FYNNEI. The CDR3 nucleotides read TGTGCCAGCAGTGAAGACAGGGGGATGGGGGAGCAGTACTTC. It specifies CASSEDRGMGEQYF.

The rearrangement links TRBV7-9 to TRBJ1-3; D is possibly TRBD1 (6 bases). V shed 4 bases and J shed 4 bases, with 8 bases lying between them. There are 13 residues in the CDR3. Germline lookup yields CDR1 SEHNR and CDR2 FQNEAQ (reference sequence). CDR3 in amino acids: CASSSGTGNTIYF. The CDR3 nucleotides read TGTGCCAGCAGCTCGGGGACAGGAAACACCATATATTTT.

This sequence joins TRBV16 and TRBJ1-1; D not resolved. Looked up from germline, CDR1 is KGHSY and CDR2 is FQNENV. This CDR3 has 14 amino acids. V was trimmed by 2 bases and J by 4 bases, leaving 11 bases between them. The CDR3 coding sequence is TGTGCCAGCAGCCAACAACAGTCCAGCACTGAAGCTTTCTTT. This codes for CASSQQQSSTEAFF.

The chain carries TRBV6-4 and TRBJ2-5, with 7 bases fitting TRBD2. Germline V gene lookup returns CDR1 MRHNA and CDR2 SNTAGT. This CDR3 is 16 amino acids long. Trimming at V came to 4 bases and at J to 3 bases, leaving 11 bases not matched to a gene. The CDR3 sequence is CASSAQGGGLEETQYF. The CDR3 DNA is TGTGCCAGCAGTGCCCAAGGCGGGGGACTGGAAGAGACCCAGTACTTC.